This T cell receptor beta chain was found in a study of glioma-infiltrating T cells. Study background: WHO grade II oligodendrogliomas or astrocytomas, plus non-recurrent WHO grade IV glioblastomas, were sampled. Glioma patients had dexamethasone for six or fewer days before surgery. Study findings and constraints: CDR3 overlap between tissue and blood was very small. Gliomas, especially low-grade, showed above-expected tissue-blood divergence; non-neoplastic patients showed below.

Amplification of TCR alpha and beta CDR3 regions from RNA used iRepertoire nested multiplex PCR. Via MiXCR, TCRdb re-called the multiplex PCR reads, giving one row per CDR3 protein. The profile shows more than 300,000 distinct CDR3 sequences, around 38% of them singletons. For this clonotype: Antigen specificity is unknown.

This clonotype was obtained from a human donor with low-grade glioma or glioblastoma, undergoing nonglioma brain surgery, or in good health (not recorded which). Sample: glioma tissue, nonneoplastic brain tissue, or PBMCs (not recorded which).

The CDR3 nucleotides are TGTGCCAGCAGTTTATGGAACAAATCAGGGAGAGAGACCCAGTACTTC. Protein sequence: CASSLWNKSGRETQYF. V is TRBV28 and J is TRBJ2-5; D possibly matches TRBD1 or TRBD2 (5 bases each). This CDR3 comprises 16 residues. Trimming cost V 0 bases and J 4 bases, with 15 bases left between them. Germline CDR1 and CDR2: MDHEN and SYDVKM.